This TCR beta chain emerged from a study of CD8 T cells in ankylosing spondylitis (dated by TCRdb to about 2017). For the wider study: The study profiled T cell receptor beta repertoires in healthy donors and ankylosing spondylitis patients to find disease-linked TCR variants. Peripheral blood samples were taken, and synovial fluid was additionally collected from ankylosing spondylitis patients. The full study cohort was made up of 25 ankylosing spondylitis patients and some 100 healthy donors. What the study reported, not specific to this receptor: A TCR beta motif made up of several highly homologous amino acid variants appeared to be characteristic of blood from ankylosing spondylitis patients. The disease-linked clones were reported as significantly enriched in matched synovial fluid samples from ankylosing spondylitis patients. Some motif variants had previously been reported in the synovial fluid and blood of reactive arthritis patients, which suggests shared mechanisms of disease initiation. A CD8+ phenotype was shown by the disease-linked clones, which were found at relatively low frequencies in peripheral blood.

There are a few counts of this clonotype. Its antigen target is currently unknown. Per-base qualities were not stored, and no clone one base away is much larger. Sequencing took place on an Illumina HiSeq 2500. TCR beta libraries were prepared by quantitative 5'-RACE with molecular barcodes. In the authors' own workflow: A new computational method based on a probabilistic model of VDJ rearrangement was used to identify disease-linked TCR variants. TCRdb took the public reads, trimmed them with fastp at Q25, ran MiXCR for clone calling and kept in-frame beta chains. Each entry is one CDR3 protein sequence, shown with its most common DNA and genes. TCRdb, not the original authors, processed these V and J calls. The sample includes about 480,000 distinct CDR3 sequences, with roughly a sixth observed a single time. 0.85% to 1.3% of the sample is in the top ten clones. Per the germline V gene, MGHRA is the CDR1 and YSYEKL is the CDR2. Here V drops 6 bases and J drops 5 bases, and the junction holds 9 bases not matched to any gene. Measured from the cysteine to the phenylalanine, the CDR3 is 15 residues long. The DNA shown is the 45-base CDR3, in frame from base 1.

The sample comprised blood, either unsorted or a sorted T cell fraction (not recorded which). This sequence uses TRBV4-1 and TRBJ2-5, with 10 bases aligning to TRBD1. The clonotype originates from a male donor with ankylosing spondylitis. This receptor carries the CDR3 CASRATGGWGETQYF. The DNA is as follows: TGCGCCAGCAGAGCGACAGGGGGCTGGGGGGAGACCCAGTACTTC.